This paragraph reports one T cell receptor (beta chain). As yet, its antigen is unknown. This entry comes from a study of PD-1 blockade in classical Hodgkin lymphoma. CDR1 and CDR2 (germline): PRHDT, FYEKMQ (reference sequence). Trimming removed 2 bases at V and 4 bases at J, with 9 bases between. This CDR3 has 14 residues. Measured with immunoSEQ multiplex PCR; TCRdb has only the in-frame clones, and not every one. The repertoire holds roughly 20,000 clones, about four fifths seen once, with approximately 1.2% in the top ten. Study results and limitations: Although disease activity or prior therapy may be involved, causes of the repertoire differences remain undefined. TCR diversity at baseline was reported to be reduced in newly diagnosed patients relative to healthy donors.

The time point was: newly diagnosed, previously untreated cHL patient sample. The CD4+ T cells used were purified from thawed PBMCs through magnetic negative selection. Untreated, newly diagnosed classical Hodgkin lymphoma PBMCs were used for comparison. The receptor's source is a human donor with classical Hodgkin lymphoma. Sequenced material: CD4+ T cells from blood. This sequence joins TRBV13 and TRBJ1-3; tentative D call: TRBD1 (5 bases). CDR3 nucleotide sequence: TGTGCCAGCAGCTTAAGACAGAGCGGAAACACCATATATTTT. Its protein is CASSLRQSGNTIYF.